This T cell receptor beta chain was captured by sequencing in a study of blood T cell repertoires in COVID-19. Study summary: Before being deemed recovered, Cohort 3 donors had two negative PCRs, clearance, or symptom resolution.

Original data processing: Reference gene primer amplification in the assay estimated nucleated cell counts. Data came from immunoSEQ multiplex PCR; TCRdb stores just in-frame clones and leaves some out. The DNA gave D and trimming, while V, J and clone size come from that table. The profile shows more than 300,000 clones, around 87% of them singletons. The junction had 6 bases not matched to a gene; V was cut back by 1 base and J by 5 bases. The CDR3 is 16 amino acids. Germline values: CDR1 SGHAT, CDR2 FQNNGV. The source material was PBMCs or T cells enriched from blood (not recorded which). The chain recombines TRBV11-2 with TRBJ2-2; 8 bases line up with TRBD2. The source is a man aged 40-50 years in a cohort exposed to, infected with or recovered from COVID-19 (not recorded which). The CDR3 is CASSLVSGTGTGELFF. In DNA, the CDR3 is TGTGCCAGCAGCTTAGTTAGCGGGACGGGAACCGGGGAGCTGTTTTTT.